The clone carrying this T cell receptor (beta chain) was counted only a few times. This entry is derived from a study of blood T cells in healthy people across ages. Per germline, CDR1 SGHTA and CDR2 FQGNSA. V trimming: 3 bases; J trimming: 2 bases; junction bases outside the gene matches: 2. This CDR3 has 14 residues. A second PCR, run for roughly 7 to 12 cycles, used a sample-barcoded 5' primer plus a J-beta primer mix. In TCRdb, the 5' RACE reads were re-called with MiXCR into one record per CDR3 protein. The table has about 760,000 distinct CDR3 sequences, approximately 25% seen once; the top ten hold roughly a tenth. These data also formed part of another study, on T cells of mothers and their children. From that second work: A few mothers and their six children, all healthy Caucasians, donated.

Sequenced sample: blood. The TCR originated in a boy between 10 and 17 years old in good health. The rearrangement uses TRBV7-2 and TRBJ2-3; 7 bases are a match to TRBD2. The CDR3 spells CASSLLADTDTQYF. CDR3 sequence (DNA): TGTGCCAGCAGCTTGCTAGCGGACACAGATACGCAGTATTTT.